This T cell receptor beta chain was obtained from a study of shared clonotypes between healthy human individuals (dated by TCRdb to about 2020). With regard to the full study: A few men and a couple of women, aged 18 to 49 years, made up the cohort. Per donor, three plates each were used for CD4 naive and CD4 memory, two for CD8 naive, and one for CD8 memory. To estimate repertoire size and how much clonotypes are shared between individuals, the study performed deep sequencing of blood TCR repertoires from a few healthy adults. To increase sequencing depth and limit assay-specific biases, TCR repertoire library preparation and sequencing were carried out by different laboratories using diverse techniques. Between about 0.9 and 8.9 billion PBMCs per donor were obtained by leukapheresis.

Using the deep immunoSEQ assay, multiplex PCR amplified TCR CDR3 regions from genomic DNA. Genomic DNA extracted from each cell subset was distributed evenly over all wells of several immunoSEQ 96-well plates, and each plate served as one replicate. For sorted subsets, 150 to 250 ng of genomic DNA, equivalent to 30,000 or so T cell genomes, went into each replicate PCR. The purified libraries were quantified using a Qubit 3.0 fluorometer, sized with a Bioanalyzer 2100, and then quantified again using the KAPA Library Quantification kit. Every immunoSEQ 96-well plate was sequenced on a separate single-read 150-cycle Illumina NextSeq 550 flow cell. Regarding the original processing steps: Because only junctional sequences without quality scores were contained in the immunoSEQ output, filtering matching that applied to full-length reads could not be performed. Sequences were annotated with PyIR, a Python wrapper for IgBLAST v1.9, and V/J genes and CDR3 were assigned using IMGT germline references. Reads were filtered out if the reads had weak V/J assignments (E-value above 1e-6), no CDR3, stop codons, out-of-frame junctions, or ambiguous translated residues. V3J clonotypes were defined as sequences sharing the same inferred V gene, J gene, and CDR3 amino acid sequence. To compute the percentage overlap between repertoires, the number of shared unique clonotypes was divided by the size of the smaller repertoire. RTK rarefaction, the Chao1 estimator, and Recon v2.1 estimates of unobserved clonotypes were used to assess repertoire richness. Generation probabilities were computed with OLGA for all TCRbeta clonotypes obtained by the gDNA method from a few donors. TCRdb provides this immuneACCESS table in a form limited to in-frame rearrangements. Some clones are lacking; in checked studies, under half of them reflect an unresolved V gene, and why the rest are absent is not known. Clonal size and the V and J genes are those of that table, whereas D and trimming came from the DNA. The sample table lists fewer than 1.6 million clones, around 98.5% of them with a count of one. The top ten constitute approximately 0.4% of the sample.

A word on this clone: No antigen is known for it. Base qualities are missing; no much larger clone stands one base away.

The donors were healthy, HIV-negative adults who had no recently reported acute infections or vaccinations. All donors were Caucasian adults living in Nashville, Tennessee, USA. CD4+ T cells were enriched through magnetic negative selection, after which naive cells were positively selected on CD45RA and the remaining negative fraction served as the memory subset. Blood was collected by leukapheresis, and PBMCs were isolated by Ficoll-Histopaque density gradient centrifugation and then cryopreserved in liquid nitrogen vapor phase. Analytical flow cytometry was used to check the purity and quantity of every magnetically sorted T cell population. Each sorted fraction had its genomic DNA isolated and then quantified by UV absorbance on a Nanodrop 2000c. The research as a whole found: Naive subsets generally had larger estimated clonotype richness than memory subsets. Incomplete sequencing was indicated by rarefaction of sorted-subset datasets, despite the large sequencing depth. Pairwise subsampling indicated that sequencing depth was expected to affect the degree of clonotype sharing among donors. Compared with non-shared clonotypes, clonotypes shared by all four sorted-subset donors had higher generation probabilities. Sampling was limited to blood, and TCR repertoires in tissue likely differ from TCR repertoires in blood. About 5% of naive CD4, 3.5% of naive CD8, roughly 2.5% of memory CD4, and over 0.35% of memory CD8 clonotypes were shared across a few donors. Because the study included only a small number of donors, the genetic and exposure-history diversity represented was limited.

Sequencing input: naive CD4+ T cells sorted from blood. In the paper's terms, the cell subset or site label means: CD45RA+ positively selected. This receptor was taken from a man under 40 in good health.

The nucleotides read TGTGCCAGCACCGGGACTAGCGGGCACAATGAGCAGTTCTTC. It translates to CASTGTSGHNEQFF. Rearrangement joined TRBV7-2 to TRBJ2-1; 12 central nucleotides agree with TRBD2. Compared with germline, V lacks 7 bases and J lacks 5 bases; bases without a gene match: 3. As encoded in the germline V gene, CDR1 is SGHTA while CDR2 is FQGNSA. From its cysteine to its phenylalanine, the CDR3 spans 14 amino acids. The entry retains the CDR3 DNA only, 42 bases that are in frame from base 1.